Presented here are 18 T cell receptor beta chains from one specimen sequenced in a study of T cells after yellow fever vaccination (dated by TCRdb to between 2018 and 2021). Reading the label with the study, this specimen's treatment or condition is: live attenuated yellow fever vaccine strain. The library was obtained by 5' RACE. TCRdb lists the instrument as Illumina HiSeq 2500. The public reads were reprocessed in TCRdb via fastp at Q25 and MiXCR, keeping in-frame beta chains. One record per CDR3 amino acid sequence lists the most common genes and DNA. Recorded for this sample are about 580,000 distinct CDR3 sequences; around 16% of them occurred a single time. The ten largest clones represent roughly 17% of the sample. The source was PBMCs, collected 4 to 6 days after the first yellow fever vaccination. The receptors were sampled from a man between 18 and 29 years old who received the YFV17D yellow fever vaccine.

The chain recombines TRBV5-1 with TRBJ2-2, with 9 bases identical to TRBD2. CDR3 length: 16 amino acids. Trimming took 4 bases from V and 5 from J; bases not matched to a gene: 9. The germline V gene encodes CDR1 SGHRS and CDR2 YFSETQ. CDR3 residues: CASSPAAGGQTGELFF. The CDR3 bases are TGCGCCAGCAGCCCCGCCGCGGGGGGGCAGACCGGGGAGCTGTTTTTT.

The CDR3 spells CASSQGQGFQPQHF. CDR3 bases: TGTGCCAGCAGCCAGGGACAGGGATTTCAGCCCCAGCATTTT. The J gene is TRBJ1-5, the V gene TRBV5-6; 9 nucleotides match TRBD1. The CDR3 consists of 14 residues. Losses at the gene ends were 4 bases for V and 6 bases for J; bases not matched to a gene: 5. CDR1 SGHDT and CDR2 YYEEEE come from the germline V gene.

The V gene is TRBV20-1, the J gene TRBJ1-1, with a tentative D call TRBD1 (6 bases). Trimming left V 6 bases short and J 5 bases short, with 16 bases between. From germline, CDR1 is DFQATT and CDR2 SNEGSKA (reference sequence). This CDR3 is 13 amino acids long. The CDR3 nucleotides are TGCAGTGCCCGGGCAGGGGCAGGGACTGAAGCTTTCTTT. Its protein is CSARAGAGTEAFF.

This clonotype has just a few counts. This sequence joins TRBV7-8 and TRBJ2-1; D is unresolved. V was pared by 1 base and J by 3 bases, with 13 bases between. Germline lookup yields CDR1 SGHVS and CDR2 FQNEAQ. There are 16 residues in the CDR3. The CDR3 reads CASSLGYLVLYNEQFF. CDR3 in DNA: TGTGCCAGCAGCTTAGGGTACCTAGTTCTCTACAATGAGCAGTTCTTC.

This clonotype qualifies as medium-sized. CDR3 bases: TGCAGTGCTAGCCAAAGAACTAGCGGGACAGATACGCAGTATTTT. Translated: CSASQRTSGTDTQYF. V usage is TRBV20-1 and J usage is TRBJ2-3, with 9 bases that match TRBD2. The CDR3 has 15 amino acids. Unmatched junction bases numbered 7, after V lost 3 bases and J lost 3 bases. Germline CDR1 reads DFQATT; CDR2 reads SNEGSKA (reference sequence).

CDR3 region: CSARDIGGGGTEAFF. DNA of the CDR3: TGCAGTGCTAGAGATATCGGGGGCGGGGGCACTGAAGCTTTCTTT. V usage is TRBV20-1 and J usage is TRBJ1-1, with a weak D call TRBD1 (6 bases). The CDR3 runs 15 residues. Between the trimmed V and J ends, which lost 0 bases and 4 bases, there was a span of 15 bases. Germline CDR1 and CDR2: DFQATT and SNEGSKA (reference sequence).

This clonotype was counted many times. The CDR3 DNA follows: TGTGCCAGCAGGCCTCCGACAGGGGCCGGGTCACCCCTCCACTTT. Its translation: CASRPPTGAGSPLHF. The rearrangement uses TRBV12-3 or TRBV12-4 and TRBJ1-6; 8 bases are a match to TRBD1. The CDR3 is 15 residues long. V shed 6 bases and J 10 bases; nucleotides not matched to a gene: 11.

This chain uses TRBV4-1 with TRBJ2-3; 12 bases fit TRBD1. Losses at the gene ends were 4 bases for V and 2 bases for J; bases not matched to a gene: 7. The germline CDR1 and CDR2 sequences are MGHRA and YSYEKL. The CDR3 covers 17 residues. The CDR3 loop reads CASSRGQGAVLTDTQYF. The CDR3 DNA is TGCGCCAGCAGCCGGGGACAGGGGGCTGTCCTCACAGATACGCAGTATTTT.

This clonotype was found a few times. One end of the junction is discordant with germline, which a read error may explain. The chain uses TRBV30 and TRBJ1-1, with D tentatively TRBD1 (5 bases). CDR1 is GTSNPN and CDR2 is SVGIG in the germline V gene (reference sequence). The CDR3 consists of 16 residues. CDR3 nucleotides: TGCGCCCGGACGGAGACCCTTGGGGGACTGAACACTGAAGCTTTCTTT. Residues: CARTETLGGLNTEAFF.

V is TRBV20-1 and J is TRBJ1-1; 9 nucleotides line up with TRBD1. CDR3 length: 15 residues. V shed 2 bases, J shed 4 bases, and the junction held 8 bases outside the gene matches. Germline V gene sequence: CDR1 DFQATT, CDR2 SNEGSKA (reference sequence). Written as DNA, the CDR3 is TGCAGTGCTAGAAGACACAGGGGGCAGAGCACTGAAGCTTTCTTT. Protein sequence: CSARRHRGQSTEAFF.

This clonotype was counted a few times. The chain uses TRBV12-3 or TRBV12-4 and TRBJ2-1; 8 nucleotides align to TRBD2. There are 15 residues in the CDR3. V shed 4 bases and J 7 bases; nucleotides not matched to a gene: 9. Written as DNA, the CDR3 is TGTGCCAGCAGTTCTCCGGGACTAGGGATAAATGAGCAGTTCTTC. This sequence encodes CASSSPGLGINEQFF.

This clonotype was counted between two and nine times. The J gene is TRBJ1-4, the V gene TRBV25-1; weak D call: TRBD1 (5 bases). The V and J ends lost 3 bases and 8 bases respectively, with 13 bases between them. The CDR3 is 14 residues long. CDR1 MGHDK and CDR2 SYGVNS come from the germline V gene. The CDR3, as DNA: TGTGCCAGCAGTGATAGTCAGGGACGGGAAAAACTGTTTTTT. Protein: CASSDSQGREKLFF.

This clonotype occurred a few times. The rearrangement links TRBV20-1 to TRBJ2-5, with 11 bases matching TRBD2. The CDR3 contains 15 residues. The junction had 8 bases not matched to a gene; V was cut back by 3 bases and J by 5 bases. CDR1 is DFQATT and CDR2 is SNEGSKA in the germline V gene (reference sequence). The CDR3 region is CSARRTSGGSETQYF. CDR3 sequence (DNA): TGCAGTGCTAGGCGAACTAGCGGGGGAAGCGAGACCCAGTACTTC.

The chain joins TRBV19 to TRBJ2-2; D might be TRBD1 or TRBD2, each matching 5 bases. V gave up 7 bases and J gave up 6 bases, with 9 bases separating them. The length of the CDR3 is 12 residues. Germline V lookup: CDR1 LNHDA, CDR2 SQIVND (reference sequence). The CDR3 DNA reads TGTGCCAGTAAATCGGGGCCCGGGGAGCTGTTTTTT. Translation: CASKSGPGELFF.

The CDR3 nucleotides read TGTGCCAGCAGTTATCAATCCGGGAATCTTGATACGCAGTATTTT. Translating gives CASSYQSGNLDTQYF. The chain recombines TRBV6-5 with TRBJ2-3, with D perhaps TRBD2 (5 bases). This CDR3 region has 15 residues. The ends were cut back, 3 bases at V and 6 bases at J, with 16 bases in the middle. Germline values: CDR1 MNHEY, CDR2 SVGAGI.

Only a few counts were recorded for this clonotype. V gene TRBV6-1 combines with J gene TRBJ1-2; possibly TRBD1 for D (6 bases). CDR1 is MNHNS, CDR2 SASEGT, per germline. Between the trimmed V and J ends, which lost 5 bases and 1 base, there was a span of 14 bases. The CDR3 extends over 15 amino acids. The CDR3 sequence is CASSPQGSGNYGYTF. The CDR3 bases are TGTGCCAGCAGTCCTCAGGGGAGCGGTAACTATGGCTACACCTTC.

The chain recombines TRBV20-1 with TRBJ1-1; possible D gene TRBD1, 5 bases. The germline V gene encodes CDR1 DFQATT and CDR2 SNEGSKA (reference sequence). Trimming took 1 base from V and 7 from J, leaving 10 bases between them. The CDR3 contains 12 residues. The CDR3 DNA is TGCAGTGCTAGAGGGGGACTCGGTGAAGCTTTCTTT. Protein product: CSARGGLGEAFF.

This chain links TRBV7-9 with TRBJ2-7; 9 bases match TRBD1. The V and J ends lost 5 bases and 7 bases, in that order; junction bases with no gene match: 3. Germline V gene lookup returns CDR1 SEHNR and CDR2 FQNEAQ (reference sequence). This CDR3 is built from 12 residues. CDR3 nucleotide sequence: TGTGCCAGCAGCGCGGACAGGGGAGAGCAGTACGTC. It yields the protein CASSADRGEQYV.